The rows below give T cell receptor beta chains drawn from one sample of a study of T cells expressing NK-cell markers. TCRdb reprocessed the 5' RACE reads and stores each CDR3 protein as one record, lacking DNA. This specimen shows 200,000 to 300,000 distinct CDR3 sequences; the ten leading clones hold about 4%. Sample: blood T cells: a sorted CD56 or NKG2C T cell subset, CD4+ or CD8+ T cells, or bulk PBMC T cells (not recorded which). The receptors stem from a woman between 18 and 70 years old in good health. Both conserved end residues are part of each CDR3.

j_call v_call cdr3_aa
TRBJ1-1 TRBV20-1 CSAVGAGTNTEAFF
TRBJ2-4 TRBV7-2 CASSLALKREEYF
TRBJ2-1 TRBV2 CASTLRGGSYNEQFF
TRBJ2-2 TRBV12-3/TRBV12-4 CASSPAPLGSGELFF
TRBJ2-7 TRBV6-1 CASRHLAGLNWEQYF
TRBJ2-1 TRBV7-9 CASSLGTVFVNEQFF
TRBJ2-1 TRBV9 CASSDGRSYEQFF
TRBJ2-5 TRBV7-7 CASSLYGTSGAQETQYF
TRBJ2-3 TRBV20-1 CSARGYPSSTDTQYF
TRBJ1-1 TRBV30 CAWSPRQRTENTEAFF
TRBJ1-1 TRBV10-3 CAISQPGQVTNAFF
TRBJ1-1 TRBV6-1 CASSGTDYTEAFF
TRBJ2-5 TRBV29-1 CSVGGGTETQYF
TRBJ2-2 TRBV30 CAWSPFHGQEGRELFF
TRBJ1-1 TRBV20-1 CSALHTNTEAFF
TRBJ1-4 TRBV20-1 CSAPVGGQGGEKLFF
TRBJ2-1 TRBV20-1 CSAGPGTSGINEQFF
TRBJ1-5 TRBV19 CASSIWGGQPQHF
TRBJ2-6 TRBV5-1 CASSLISSGANVLTF
TRBJ2-1 TRBV7-2 CASSPDSNEQFF
TRBJ2-3 TRBV12-3/TRBV12-4 CASTGTSGTDTQYF
TRBJ2-5 TRBV20-1 CSAIGTNSQETQYF
TRBJ1-2 TRBV12-3/TRBV12-4 CASSLQGTANYGYTF
TRBJ2-4 TRBV20-1 CSARAVVGEGIAKNIQYF
TRBJ1-1 TRBV28 CASRPGGGTEAFF
TRBJ2-7 TRBV9 CASSVEGGLVYEQYF
TRBJ2-7 TRBV6-2/TRBV6-3 CASRPPGNLYEQYF
TRBJ2-5 TRBV11-2 CASSLEAGVKTQYF
TRBJ2-7 TRBV5-1 CASSLVARTEQYF
TRBJ1-2 TRBV28 CASSFIDRLVSGYTF
TRBJ2-1 TRBV9 CASSVRDSRREQFF
TRBJ1-5 TRBV4-3 CASSQRHLKQGWQPQHF
TRBJ2-7 TRBV5-1 CASSLLRGEVGEQYF
TRBJ2-1 TRBV20-1 CSARVQTESSYNEQFF
TRBJ1-1 TRBV20-1 CSAREISASGTEAFF
TRBJ2-3 TRBV6-2/TRBV6-3 CASRYVAVSTDTQYF
TRBJ1-2 TRBV24-1 CATSDETGGAFGGYTF
TRBJ1-4 TRBV12-3/TRBV12-4 CASSLGQVDIEKLFF
TRBJ1-6 TRBV20-1 CSAPVEHTNNSPLHF
TRBJ2-2 TRBV11-2 CASSLGASNTGELFF
TRBJ2-7 TRBV12-3/TRBV12-4 CASSLGSGTNYEQYF
TRBJ2-7 TRBV20-1 CSAPRTGEREQYF
TRBJ2-2 TRBV28 CASTETSRELFF
TRBJ1-6 TRBV29-1 CSVAEEGLNSPLHF
TRBJ2-1 TRBV20-1 CSARDRSGRAMDEQFF